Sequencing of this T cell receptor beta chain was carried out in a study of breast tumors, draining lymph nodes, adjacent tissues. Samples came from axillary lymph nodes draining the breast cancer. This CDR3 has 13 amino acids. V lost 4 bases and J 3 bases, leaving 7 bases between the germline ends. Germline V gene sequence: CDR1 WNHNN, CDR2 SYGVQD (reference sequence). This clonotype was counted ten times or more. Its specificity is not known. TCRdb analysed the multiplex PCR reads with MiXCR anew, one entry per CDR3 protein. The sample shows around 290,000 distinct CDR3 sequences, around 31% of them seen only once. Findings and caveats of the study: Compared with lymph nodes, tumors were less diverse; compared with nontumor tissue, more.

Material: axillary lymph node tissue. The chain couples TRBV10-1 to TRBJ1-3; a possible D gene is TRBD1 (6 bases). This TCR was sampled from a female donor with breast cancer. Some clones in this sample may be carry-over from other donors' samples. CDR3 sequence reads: CASSGTDGNTIYF. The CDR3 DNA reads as TGCGCCAGCAGTGGGACAGATGGAAACACCATATATTTT.